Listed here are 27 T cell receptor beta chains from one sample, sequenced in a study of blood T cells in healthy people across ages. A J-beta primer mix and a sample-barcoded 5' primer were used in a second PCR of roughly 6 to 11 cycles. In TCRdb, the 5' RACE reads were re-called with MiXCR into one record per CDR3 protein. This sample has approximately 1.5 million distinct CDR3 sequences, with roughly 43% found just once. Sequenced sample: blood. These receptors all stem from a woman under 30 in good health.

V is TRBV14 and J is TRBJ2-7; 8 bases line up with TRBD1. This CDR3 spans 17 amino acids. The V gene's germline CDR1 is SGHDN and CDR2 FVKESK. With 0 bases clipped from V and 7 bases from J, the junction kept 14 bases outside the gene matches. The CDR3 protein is CASSQDRRTGIYNEQYF. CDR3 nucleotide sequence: TGTGCCAGCAGCCAAGACCGAAGGACAGGGATTTACAATGAGCAGTACTTC.

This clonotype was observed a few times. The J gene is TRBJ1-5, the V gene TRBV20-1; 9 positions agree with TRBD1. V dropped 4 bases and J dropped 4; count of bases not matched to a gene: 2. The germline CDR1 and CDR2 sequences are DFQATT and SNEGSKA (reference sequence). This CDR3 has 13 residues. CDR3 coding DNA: TGCAGTGCTAAGACAGGGGGTAATCAGCCCCAGCATTTT. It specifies CSAKTGGNQPQHF.

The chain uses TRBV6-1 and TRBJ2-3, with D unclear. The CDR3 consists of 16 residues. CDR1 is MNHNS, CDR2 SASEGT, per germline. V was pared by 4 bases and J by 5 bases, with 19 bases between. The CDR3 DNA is TGTGCCAGCAGTGCTTCCTTCAGGCCAGGTGGAGATACGCAGTATTTT. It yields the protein CASSASFRPGGDTQYF.

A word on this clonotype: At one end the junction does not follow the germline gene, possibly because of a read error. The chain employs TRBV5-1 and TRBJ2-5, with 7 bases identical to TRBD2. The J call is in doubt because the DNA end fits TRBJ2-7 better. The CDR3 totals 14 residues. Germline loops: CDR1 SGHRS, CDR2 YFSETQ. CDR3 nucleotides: TGCGCCGGCAGCTTAGGGCGGGAGCAATACGAGCAGTACTTC. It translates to CAGSLGREQYEQYF.

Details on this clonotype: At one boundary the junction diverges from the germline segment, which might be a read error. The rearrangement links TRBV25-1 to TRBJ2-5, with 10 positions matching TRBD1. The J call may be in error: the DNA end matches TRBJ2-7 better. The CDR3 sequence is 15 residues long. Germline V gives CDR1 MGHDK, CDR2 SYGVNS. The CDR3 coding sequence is TGTACCAGCACCGAAAACCGGGACAGGGGCTACGAGCAGTACTTC. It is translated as CTSTENRDRGYEQYF.

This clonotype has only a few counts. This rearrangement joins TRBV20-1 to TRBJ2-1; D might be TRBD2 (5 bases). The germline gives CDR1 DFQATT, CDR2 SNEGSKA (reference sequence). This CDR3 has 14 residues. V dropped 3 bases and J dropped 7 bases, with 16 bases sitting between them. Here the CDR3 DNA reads TGCAGTGCTAGTCGGGGAGCTTGGGATAATGAGCAGTTCTTC. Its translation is CSASRGAWDNEQFF.

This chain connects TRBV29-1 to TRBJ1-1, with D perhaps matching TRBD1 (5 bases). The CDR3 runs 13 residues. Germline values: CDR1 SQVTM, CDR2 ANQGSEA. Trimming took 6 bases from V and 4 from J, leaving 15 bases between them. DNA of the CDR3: TGCAGCGTGCACAAACGACAGTTCACTGAAGCTTTCTTT. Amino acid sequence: CSVHKRQFTEAFF. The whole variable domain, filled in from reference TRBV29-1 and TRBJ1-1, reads SAVISQKPSRDICQRGTSLTIQCQVDSQVTMMFWYRQQPGQSLTLIATANQGSEATYESGFVIDKFPISRPNLTFSTLTVSNMSPEDSSIYLCSVHKRQFTEAFFGQGTRLTVV.

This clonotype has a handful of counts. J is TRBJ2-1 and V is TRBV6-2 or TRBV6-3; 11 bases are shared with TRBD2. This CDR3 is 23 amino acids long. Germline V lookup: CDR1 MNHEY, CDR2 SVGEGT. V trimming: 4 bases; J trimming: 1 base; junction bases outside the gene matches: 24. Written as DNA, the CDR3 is TGTGCCAGCAGTTCCTCGGACAGGGTGGGAAGTGGACTAGCGGGTAATTCCTACAATGAGCAGTTCTTC. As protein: CASSSSDRVGSGLAGNSYNEQFF.

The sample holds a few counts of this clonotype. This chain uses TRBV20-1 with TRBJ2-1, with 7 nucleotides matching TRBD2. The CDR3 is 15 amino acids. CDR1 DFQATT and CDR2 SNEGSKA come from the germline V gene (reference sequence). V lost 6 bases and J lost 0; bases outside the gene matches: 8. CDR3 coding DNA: TGCAGTGCGAGACGGCTAGCGGTCTCCTACAATGAGCAGTTCTTC. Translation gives CSARRLAVSYNEQFF.

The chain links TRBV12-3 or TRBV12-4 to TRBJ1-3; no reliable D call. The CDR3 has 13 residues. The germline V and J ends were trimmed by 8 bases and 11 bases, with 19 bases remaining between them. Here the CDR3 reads CASQYGGAAAIYF. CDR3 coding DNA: TGTGCCAGCCAATACGGCGGAGCTGCAGCCATATATTTT.

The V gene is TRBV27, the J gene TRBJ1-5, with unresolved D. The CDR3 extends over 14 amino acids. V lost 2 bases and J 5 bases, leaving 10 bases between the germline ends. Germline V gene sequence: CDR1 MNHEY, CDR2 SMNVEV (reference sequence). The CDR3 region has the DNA TGTGCCAGCAGTTTACGGGGAATGGATCAGCCCCAGCATTTT. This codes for CASSLRGMDQPQHF.

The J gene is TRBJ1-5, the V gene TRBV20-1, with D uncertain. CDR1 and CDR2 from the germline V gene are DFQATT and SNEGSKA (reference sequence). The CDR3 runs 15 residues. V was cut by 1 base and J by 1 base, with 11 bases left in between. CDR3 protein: CSARVGGLSNQPQHF. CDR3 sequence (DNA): TGCAGTGCTAGAGTTGGAGGGCTGAGCAATCAGCCCCAGCATTTT.

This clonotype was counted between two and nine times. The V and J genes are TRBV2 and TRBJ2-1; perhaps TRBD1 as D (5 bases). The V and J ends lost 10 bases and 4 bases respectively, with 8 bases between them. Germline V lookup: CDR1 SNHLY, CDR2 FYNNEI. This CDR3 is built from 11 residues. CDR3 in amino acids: CATQGYNEQFF. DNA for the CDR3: TGTGCCACCCAGGGTTACAATGAGCAGTTCTTC.

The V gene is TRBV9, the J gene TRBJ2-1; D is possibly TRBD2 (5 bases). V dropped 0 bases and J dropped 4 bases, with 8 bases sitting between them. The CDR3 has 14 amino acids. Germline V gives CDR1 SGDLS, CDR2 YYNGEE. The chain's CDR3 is CASSVETTYNEQFF. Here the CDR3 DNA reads TGTGCCAGCAGCGTAGAGACTACTTACAATGAGCAGTTCTTC.

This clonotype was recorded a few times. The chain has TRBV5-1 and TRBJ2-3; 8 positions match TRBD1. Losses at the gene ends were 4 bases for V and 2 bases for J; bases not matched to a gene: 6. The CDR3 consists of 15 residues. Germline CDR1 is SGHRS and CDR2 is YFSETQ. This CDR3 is CASSKDRGVTDTQYF. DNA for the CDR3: TGCGCCAGCAGCAAAGACAGGGGAGTCACAGATACGCAGTATTTT.

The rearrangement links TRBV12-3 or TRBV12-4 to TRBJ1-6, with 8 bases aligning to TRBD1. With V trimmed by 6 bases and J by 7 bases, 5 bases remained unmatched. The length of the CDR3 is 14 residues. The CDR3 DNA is TGTGCCAGCAGGCAGGGGGCGTGGAATTCACCCCTCCACTTT. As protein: CASRQGAWNSPLHF.

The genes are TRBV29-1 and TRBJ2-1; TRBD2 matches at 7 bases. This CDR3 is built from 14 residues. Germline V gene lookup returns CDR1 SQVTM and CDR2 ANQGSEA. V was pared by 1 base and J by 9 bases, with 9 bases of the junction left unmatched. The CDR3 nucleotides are TGCAGCGTTGAAGTGGGGGGAGGGCCGAGTGAGCAGTTCTTC. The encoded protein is CSVEVGGGPSEQFF.

The CDR3 is CASSFRGAAQETQYF. DNA for the CDR3: TGTGCCAGCAGCTTCAGAGGGGCCGCTCAAGAGACCCAGTACTTC. This chain uses TRBV7-2 with TRBJ2-5; the D gene could be TRBD1 or TRBD2 (5 bases each). Per the germline V gene, CDR1 is SGHTA and CDR2 is FQGNSA. The germline V and J ends were trimmed by 3 bases and 2 bases, with 13 bases remaining between them. CDR3 length: 15 residues.

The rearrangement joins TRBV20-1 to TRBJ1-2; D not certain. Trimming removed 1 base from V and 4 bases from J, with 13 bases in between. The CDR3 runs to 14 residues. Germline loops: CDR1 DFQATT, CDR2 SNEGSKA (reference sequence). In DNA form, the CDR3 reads TGCAGTGCTAGAGTTCCAGTTCCTAGCTATGGCTACACCTTC. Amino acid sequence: CSARVPVPSYGYTF.

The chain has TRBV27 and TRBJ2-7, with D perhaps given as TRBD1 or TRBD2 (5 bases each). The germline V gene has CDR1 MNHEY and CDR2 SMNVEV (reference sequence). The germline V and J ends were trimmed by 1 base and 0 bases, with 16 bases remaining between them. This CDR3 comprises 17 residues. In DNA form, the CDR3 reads TGTGCCAGCAGTTTATATTTCCGGGGCAGGACCTCCTACGAGCAGTACTTC. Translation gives CASSLYFRGRTSYEQYF.

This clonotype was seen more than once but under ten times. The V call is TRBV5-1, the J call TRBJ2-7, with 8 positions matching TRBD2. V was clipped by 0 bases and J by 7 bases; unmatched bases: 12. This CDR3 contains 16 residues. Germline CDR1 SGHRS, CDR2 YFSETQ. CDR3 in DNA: TGCGCCAGCAGCTTGGAGGTTAGCGGGAATCCCAATGAGCAGTACTTC. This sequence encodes CASSLEVSGNPNEQYF. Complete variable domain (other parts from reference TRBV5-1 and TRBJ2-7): KAGVTQTPRYLIKTRGQQVTLSCSPISGHRSVSWYQQTPGQGLQFLFEYFSETQRNKGNFPGRFSGRQFSNSRSEMNVSTLELGDSALYLCASSLEVSGNPNEQYFGPGTRLTVT.

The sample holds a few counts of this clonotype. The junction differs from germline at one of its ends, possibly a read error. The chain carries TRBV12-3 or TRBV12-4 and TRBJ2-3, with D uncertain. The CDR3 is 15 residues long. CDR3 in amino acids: CASSLGGRRTDAQYF. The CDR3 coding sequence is TGTGCCAGCAGTTTAGGTGGCAGACGCACAGATGCGCAGTATTTT.

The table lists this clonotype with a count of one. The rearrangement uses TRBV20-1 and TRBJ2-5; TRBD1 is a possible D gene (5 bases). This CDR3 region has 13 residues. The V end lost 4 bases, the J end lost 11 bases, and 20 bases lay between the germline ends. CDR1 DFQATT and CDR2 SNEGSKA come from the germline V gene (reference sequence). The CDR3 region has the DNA TGCAGTGCTATCAGGGTGTCGTACAATGAGCAGTACTTC. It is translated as CSAIRVSYNEQYF.

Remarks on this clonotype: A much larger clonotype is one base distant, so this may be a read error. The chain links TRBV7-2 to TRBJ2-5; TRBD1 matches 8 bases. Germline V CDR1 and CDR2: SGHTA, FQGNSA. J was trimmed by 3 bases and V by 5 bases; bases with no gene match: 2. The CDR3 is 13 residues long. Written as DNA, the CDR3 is TGTGCCAGCAGCAAGGACAGGGAAGAGACCCAGTACTTC. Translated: CASSKDREETQYF. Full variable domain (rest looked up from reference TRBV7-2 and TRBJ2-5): GAGVSQSPSNKVTEKGKDVELRCDPISGHTALYWYRQSLGQGLEFLIYFQGNSAPDKSGLPSDRFSAERTGGSVSTLTIQRTQQEDSAVYLCASSKDREETQYFGPGTRLLVL.

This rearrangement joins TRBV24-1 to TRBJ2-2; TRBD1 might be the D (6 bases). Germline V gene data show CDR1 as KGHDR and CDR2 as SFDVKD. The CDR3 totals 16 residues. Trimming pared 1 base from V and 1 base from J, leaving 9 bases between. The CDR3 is CATSDLKQGNTGELFF. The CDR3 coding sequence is TGTGCCACCAGTGATTTAAAACAGGGGAACACCGGGGAGCTGTTTTTT.

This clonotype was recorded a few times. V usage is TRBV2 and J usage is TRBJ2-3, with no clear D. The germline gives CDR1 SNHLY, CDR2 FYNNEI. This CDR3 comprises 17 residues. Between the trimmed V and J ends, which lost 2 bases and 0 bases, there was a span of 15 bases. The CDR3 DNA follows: TGTGCCAGCAGTGAATCCGTCTTTAGACTTAGCACAGATACGCAGTATTTT. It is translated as CASSESVFRLSTDTQYF.

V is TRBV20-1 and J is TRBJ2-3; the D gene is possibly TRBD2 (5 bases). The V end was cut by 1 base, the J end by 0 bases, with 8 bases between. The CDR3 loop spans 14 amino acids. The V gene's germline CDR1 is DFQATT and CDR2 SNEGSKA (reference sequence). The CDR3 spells CSARVAPSTDTQYF. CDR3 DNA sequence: TGCAGTGCTAGAGTAGCGCCTAGCACAGATACGCAGTATTTT.